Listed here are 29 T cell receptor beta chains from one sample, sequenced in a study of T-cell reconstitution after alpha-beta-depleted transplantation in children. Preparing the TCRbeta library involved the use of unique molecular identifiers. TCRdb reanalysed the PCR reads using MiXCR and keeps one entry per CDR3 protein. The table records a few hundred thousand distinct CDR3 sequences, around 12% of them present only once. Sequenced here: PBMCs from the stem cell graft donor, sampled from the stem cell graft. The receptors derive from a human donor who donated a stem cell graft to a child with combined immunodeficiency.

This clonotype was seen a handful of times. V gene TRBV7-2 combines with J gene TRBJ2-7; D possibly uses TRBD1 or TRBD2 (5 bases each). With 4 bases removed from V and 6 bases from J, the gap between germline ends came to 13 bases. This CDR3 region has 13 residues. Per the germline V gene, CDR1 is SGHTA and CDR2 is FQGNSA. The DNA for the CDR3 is TGTGCCAGCAGCTCCACTAGGGGTGTCGAGCAGTACTTC. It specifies CASSSTRGVEQYF.

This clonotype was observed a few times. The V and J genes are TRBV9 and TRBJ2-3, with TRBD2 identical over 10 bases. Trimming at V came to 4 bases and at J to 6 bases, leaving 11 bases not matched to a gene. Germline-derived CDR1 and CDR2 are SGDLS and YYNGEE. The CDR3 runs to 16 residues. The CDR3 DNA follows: TGTGCCAGCAGCCCCTCGCTAGCGGGAGTAGGGGATACGCAGTATTTT. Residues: CASSPSLAGVGDTQYF.

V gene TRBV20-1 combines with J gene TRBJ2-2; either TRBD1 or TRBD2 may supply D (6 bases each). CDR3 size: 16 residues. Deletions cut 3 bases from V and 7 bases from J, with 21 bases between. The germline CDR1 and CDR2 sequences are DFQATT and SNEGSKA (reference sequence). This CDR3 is CSARASGAGVVGELFF. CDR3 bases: TGCAGTGCTAGGGCGTCGGGGGCCGGGGTGGTCGGGGAGCTGTTTTTT.

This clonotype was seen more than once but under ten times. CDR3 nucleotides: TGCGCCAGCAGCTTGGAAGGTCTTAGGCCTTTCTTT. Its protein product is CASSLEGLRPFF. The chain recombines TRBV5-1 with TRBJ1-1; D ambiguous. The CDR3 spans 12 residues. V was trimmed by 0 bases and J by 12 bases, leaving 12 bases between them. CDR1 is SGHRS and CDR2 is YFSETQ in the germline V gene.

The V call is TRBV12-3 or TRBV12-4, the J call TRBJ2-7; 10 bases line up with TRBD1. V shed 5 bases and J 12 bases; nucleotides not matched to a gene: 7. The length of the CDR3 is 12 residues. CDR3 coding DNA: TGTGCCAGCAGTCCGCGGACAGGGGGGGCGTACTTC. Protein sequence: CASSPRTGGAYF.

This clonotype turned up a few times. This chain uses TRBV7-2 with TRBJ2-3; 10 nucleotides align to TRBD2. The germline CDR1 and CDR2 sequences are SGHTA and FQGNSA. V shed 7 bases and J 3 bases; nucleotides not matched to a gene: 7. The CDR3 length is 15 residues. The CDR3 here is CASNQRGGRTDTQYF. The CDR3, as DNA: TGTGCCAGCAACCAGCGGGGGGGCCGGACAGATACGCAGTATTTT.

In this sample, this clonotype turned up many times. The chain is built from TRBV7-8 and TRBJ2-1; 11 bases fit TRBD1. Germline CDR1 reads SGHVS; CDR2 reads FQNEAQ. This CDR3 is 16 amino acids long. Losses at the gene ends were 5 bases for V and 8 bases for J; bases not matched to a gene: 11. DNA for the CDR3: TGTGCCAGCAGCACCTGGACAGGGGGCTCCTGGGATGAGCAGTTCTTC. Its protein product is CASSTWTGGSWDEQFF.

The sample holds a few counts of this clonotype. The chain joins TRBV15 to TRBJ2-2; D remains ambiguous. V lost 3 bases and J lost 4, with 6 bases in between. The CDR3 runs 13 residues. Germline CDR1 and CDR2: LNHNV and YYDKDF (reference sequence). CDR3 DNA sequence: TGTGCCACCAGCAGTCGAATCACCGGGGAGCTGTTTTTT. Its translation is CATSSRITGELFF. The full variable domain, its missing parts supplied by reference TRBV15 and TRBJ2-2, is DAMVIQNPRYQVTQFGKPVTLSCSQTLNHNVMYWYQQKSSQAPKLLFHYYDKDFNNEADTPDNFQSRRPNTSFCFLDIRSPGLGDTAMYLCATSSRITGELFFGEGSRLTVL.

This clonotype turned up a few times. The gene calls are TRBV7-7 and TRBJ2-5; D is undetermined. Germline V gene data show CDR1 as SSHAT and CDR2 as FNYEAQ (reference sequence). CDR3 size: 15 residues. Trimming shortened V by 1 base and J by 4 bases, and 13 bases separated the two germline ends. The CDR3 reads CASSLGGTKGETQYF. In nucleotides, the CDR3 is TGTGCCAGCAGCTTAGGAGGAACCAAGGGAGAGACCCAGTACTTC.

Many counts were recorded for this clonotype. As DNA, the CDR3 is TGTGCCAGCAGCCTTGGGGCTAGCGGGGTGCGGGAGCAGTACTTC. It yields the protein CASSLGASGVREQYF. V usage is TRBV7-9 and J usage is TRBJ2-7, with TRBD2 matching 9 bases. The CDR3 has 15 residues. The trim removed 5 bases at V and 7 bases at J, leaving 12 bases unmatched. Germline CDR1 reads SEHNR; CDR2 reads FQNEAQ (reference sequence).

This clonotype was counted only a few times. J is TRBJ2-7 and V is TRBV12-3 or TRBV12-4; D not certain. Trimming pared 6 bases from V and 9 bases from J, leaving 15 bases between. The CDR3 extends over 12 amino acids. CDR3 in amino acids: CASSPDIGVQYF. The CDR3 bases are TGTGCCAGCAGCCCTGATATCGGAGTGCAGTACTTC.

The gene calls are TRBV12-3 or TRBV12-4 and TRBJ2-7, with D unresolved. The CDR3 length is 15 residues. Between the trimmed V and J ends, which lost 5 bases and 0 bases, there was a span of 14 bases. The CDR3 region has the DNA TGTGCCAGCAGTCCGCCCCGGAGCAGCTCCTACGAGCAGTACTTC. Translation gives CASSPPRSSSYEQYF.

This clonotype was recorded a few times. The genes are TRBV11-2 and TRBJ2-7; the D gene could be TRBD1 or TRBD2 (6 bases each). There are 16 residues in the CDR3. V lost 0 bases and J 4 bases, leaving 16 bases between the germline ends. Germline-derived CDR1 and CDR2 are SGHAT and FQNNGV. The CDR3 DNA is TGTGCCAGCAGCTTAGATGGAGTGGGGGGCACATACGAGCAGTACTTC. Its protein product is CASSLDGVGGTYEQYF.

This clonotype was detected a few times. CDR3 protein: CASAEGQGVFDTGELFF. Here the CDR3 DNA reads TGTGCCAGCGCAGAAGGACAGGGGGTATTCGACACCGGGGAGCTGTTTTTT. J is TRBJ2-2 and V is TRBV21-1; the D call of TRBD1 is as the table states it, not checked on the DNA. TRBV21-1 represents a pseudogene. The CDR3 sequence is 17 residues long.

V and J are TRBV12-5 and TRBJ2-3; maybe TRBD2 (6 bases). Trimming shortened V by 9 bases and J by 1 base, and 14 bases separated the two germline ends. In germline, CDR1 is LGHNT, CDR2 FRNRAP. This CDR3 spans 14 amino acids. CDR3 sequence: CASKRAEGTDTQYF. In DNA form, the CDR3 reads TGTGCTAGCAAGCGGGCGGAGGGCACAGATACGCAGTATTTT.

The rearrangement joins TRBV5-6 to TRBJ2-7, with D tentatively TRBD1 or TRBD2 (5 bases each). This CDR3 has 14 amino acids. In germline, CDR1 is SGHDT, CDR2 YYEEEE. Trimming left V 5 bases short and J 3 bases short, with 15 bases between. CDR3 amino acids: CASRPSRALYEQYF. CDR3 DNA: TGTGCCAGCAGACCTAGCAGGGCCCTCTACGAGCAGTACTTC.

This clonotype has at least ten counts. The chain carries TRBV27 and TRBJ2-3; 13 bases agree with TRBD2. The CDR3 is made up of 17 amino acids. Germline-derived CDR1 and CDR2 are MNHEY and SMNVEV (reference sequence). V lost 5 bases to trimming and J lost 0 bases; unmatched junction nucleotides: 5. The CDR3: CASSRRLAGGSTDTQYF. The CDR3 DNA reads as TGTGCCAGCAGTCGACGACTAGCGGGGGGTAGCACAGATACGCAGTATTTT.

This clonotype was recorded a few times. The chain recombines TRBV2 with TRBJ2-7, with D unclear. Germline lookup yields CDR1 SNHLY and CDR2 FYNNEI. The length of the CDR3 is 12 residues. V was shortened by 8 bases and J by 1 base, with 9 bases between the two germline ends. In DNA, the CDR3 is TGTGCCAGCGGCGACACTTCCTACGAGCAGTACTTC. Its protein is CASGDTSYEQYF.

The CDR3 region is CASSLRVKETQYF. CDR3 DNA: TGTGCCAGCAGCTTAAGGGTTAAAGAGACCCAGTACTTC. The rearrangement joins TRBV7-9 to TRBJ2-5; D unclear. This CDR3 is built from 13 residues. Germline CDR1 is SEHNR and CDR2 is FQNEAQ (reference sequence). V lost 2 bases to trimming and J lost 3 bases, with 7 bases between them.

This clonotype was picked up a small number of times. The CDR3 loop reads CASRNRVGVHYEQYF. The CDR3 DNA reads TGTGCCAGCAGGAATAGAGTGGGGGTCCACTACGAGCAGTACTTC. The chain employs TRBV5-6 and TRBJ2-7, with D possibly being TRBD1 or TRBD2 (5 bases each). V lost 5 bases and J lost 3, with 18 bases in between. This CDR3 contains 15 residues. Per germline, CDR1 SGHDT and CDR2 YYEEEE.

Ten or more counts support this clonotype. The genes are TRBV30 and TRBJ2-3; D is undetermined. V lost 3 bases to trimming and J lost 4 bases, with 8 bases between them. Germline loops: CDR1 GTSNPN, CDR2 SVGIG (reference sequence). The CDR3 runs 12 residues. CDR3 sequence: CAWSAGSDTQYF. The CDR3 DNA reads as TGTGCCTGGAGCGCCGGGTCAGATACGCAGTATTTT.

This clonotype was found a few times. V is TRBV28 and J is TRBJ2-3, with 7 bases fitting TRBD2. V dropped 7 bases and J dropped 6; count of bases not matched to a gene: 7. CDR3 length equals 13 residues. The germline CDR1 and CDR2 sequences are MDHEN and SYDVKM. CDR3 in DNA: TGTGCCAGCACCGGACGGGGAGGGGATACGCAGTATTTT. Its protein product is CASTGRGGDTQYF.

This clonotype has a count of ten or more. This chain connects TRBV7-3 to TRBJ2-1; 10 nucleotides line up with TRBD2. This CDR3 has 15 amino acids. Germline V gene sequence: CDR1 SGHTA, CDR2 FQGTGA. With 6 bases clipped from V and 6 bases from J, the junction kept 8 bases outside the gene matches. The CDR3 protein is CASSLKREGLNEQFF. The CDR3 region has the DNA TGTGCCAGCAGTCTAAAGCGGGAGGGCCTCAATGAGCAGTTCTTC.

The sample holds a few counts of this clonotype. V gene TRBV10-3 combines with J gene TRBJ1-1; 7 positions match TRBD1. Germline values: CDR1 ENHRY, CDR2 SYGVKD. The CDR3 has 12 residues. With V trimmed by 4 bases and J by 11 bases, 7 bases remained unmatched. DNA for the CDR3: TGTGCCATCAGTGGGGACAGCAGTGGGGCTTTCTTT. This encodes CAISGDSSGAFF.

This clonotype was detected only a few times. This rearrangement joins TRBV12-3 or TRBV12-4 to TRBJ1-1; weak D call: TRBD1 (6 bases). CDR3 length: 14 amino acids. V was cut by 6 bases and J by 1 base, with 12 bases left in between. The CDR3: CASRQQGPNTEAFF. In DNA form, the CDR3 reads TGTGCCAGCAGACAACAGGGCCCGAACACTGAAGCTTTCTTT.

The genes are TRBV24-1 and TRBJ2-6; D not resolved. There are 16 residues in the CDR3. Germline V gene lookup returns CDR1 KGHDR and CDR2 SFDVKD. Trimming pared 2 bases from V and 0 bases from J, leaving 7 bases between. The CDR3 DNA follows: TGTGCCACCAGTGATTATGGCCGCTCTGGGGCCAACGTCCTGACTTTC. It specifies CATSDYGRSGANVLTF.

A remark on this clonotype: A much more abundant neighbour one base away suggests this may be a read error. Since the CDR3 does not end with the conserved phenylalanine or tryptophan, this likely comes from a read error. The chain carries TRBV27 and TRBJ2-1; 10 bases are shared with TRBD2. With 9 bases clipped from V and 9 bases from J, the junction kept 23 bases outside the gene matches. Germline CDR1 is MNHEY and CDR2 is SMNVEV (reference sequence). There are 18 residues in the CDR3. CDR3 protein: CASVRSSGRGPRVGEQFI. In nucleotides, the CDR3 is TGTGCCAGTGTGAGATCTAGCGGGAGAGGGCCGAGGGTAGGTGAGCAGTTCATC.

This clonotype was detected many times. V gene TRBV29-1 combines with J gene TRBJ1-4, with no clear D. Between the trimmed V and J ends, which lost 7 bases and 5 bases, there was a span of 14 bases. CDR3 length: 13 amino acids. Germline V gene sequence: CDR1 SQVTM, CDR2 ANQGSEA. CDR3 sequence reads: CSANGEANEKLFF. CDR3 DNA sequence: TGCAGCGCGAACGGGGAAGCAAATGAAAAACTGTTTTTT.

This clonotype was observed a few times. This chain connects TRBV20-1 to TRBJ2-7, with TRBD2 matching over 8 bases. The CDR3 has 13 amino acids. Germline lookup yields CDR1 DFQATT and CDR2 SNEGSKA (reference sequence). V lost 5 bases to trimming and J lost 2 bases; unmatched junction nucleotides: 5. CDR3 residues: CSASRAGAYEQYF. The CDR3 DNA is TGCAGTGCTTCACGAGCGGGAGCCTACGAGCAGTACTTC.